This T cell receptor beta chain was sequenced in a study of technical replicates of blood from several donors. CDR1 and CDR2 from the germline V gene are LNHDA and SQIVND (reference sequence). V shed 1 base and J shed 6 bases, with 13 bases lying between them. The CDR3 totals 15 residues. Here immunoSEQ multiplex PCR was the method, and the copy in TCRdb shows in-frame clones only, minus some. The table records tens of thousands of clones, 95% of them present only once. This sequence was found in a human donor in good health. Input material: T cells isolated from PBMCs. The chain carries TRBV19 and TRBJ2-1; possibly TRBD2 for D (6 bases). The CDR3: CASSIAQPGGNEQFF. The CDR3 DNA reads as TGTGCCAGTAGTATAGCCCAGCCCGGGGGCAATGAGCAGTTCTTC.